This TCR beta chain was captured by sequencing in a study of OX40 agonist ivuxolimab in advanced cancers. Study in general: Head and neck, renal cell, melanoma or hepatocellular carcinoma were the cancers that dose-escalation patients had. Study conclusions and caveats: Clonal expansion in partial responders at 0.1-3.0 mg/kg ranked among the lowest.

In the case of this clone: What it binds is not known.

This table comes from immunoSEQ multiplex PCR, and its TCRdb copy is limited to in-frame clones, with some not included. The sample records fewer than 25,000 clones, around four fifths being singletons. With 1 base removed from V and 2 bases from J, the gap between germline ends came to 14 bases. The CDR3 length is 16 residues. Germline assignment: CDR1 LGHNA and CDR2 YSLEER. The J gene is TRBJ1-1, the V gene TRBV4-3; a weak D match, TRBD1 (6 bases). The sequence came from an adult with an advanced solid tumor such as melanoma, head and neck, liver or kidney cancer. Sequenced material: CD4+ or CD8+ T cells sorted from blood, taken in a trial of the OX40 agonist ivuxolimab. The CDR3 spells CASSQVQFRGNTEAFF. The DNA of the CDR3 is TGCGCCAGCAGCCAAGTCCAATTCAGGGGTAACACTGAAGCTTTCTTT.